This TCR beta chain is from a study of response to subunit inactivated influenza vaccine. Each CDR3 protein is one row after TCRdb ran MiXCR on the RT-PCR reads. This sample has 180,000 or so distinct CDR3 sequences; about 12% occur once, and the top ten carry approximately 30%. The data also belong to a second study, concerning T cells expressing NK-cell markers. From that second work: Production of TCR beta cDNA relied on 5'RACE template switching with UMIs.

This receptor was obtained from a man aged 45 to 65 who received an inactivated influenza vaccine. The sample in question was CD8+ T cells sorted from PBMCs, obtained 11 to 12 days after vaccination.

The CDR3 bases are TGCAGCGGACTAGCGGGAGGGCCTAATGAGCAGTTCTTC. Protein product: CSGLAGGPNEQFF. This chain connects TRBV29-1 to TRBJ2-1, with 14 bases fitting TRBD2. CDR1 and CDR2 from the germline V gene are SQVTM and ANQGSEA. Losses at the gene ends were 7 bases for V and 7 bases for J; bases not matched to a gene: 3. The CDR3 is 13 residues long.